These 25 T cell receptor beta chains share one sample of origin, sequenced in a study of blood T cell repertoires in COVID-19. Libraries were prepared by immunoSEQ multiplex PCR; TCRdb keeps only in-frame clonotypes and omits some of them. The sample carries around 100,000 clones, 91% recorded once. Source material: peripheral blood. Source of these receptors: a man aged 45 to 65 with active COVID-19.

V usage is TRBV6-2 or TRBV6-3 and J usage is TRBJ2-5; TRBD2 might be the D (6 bases). The V and J ends lost 3 bases and 0 bases respectively, with 17 bases between them. CDR3 length: 17 amino acids. CDR1 and CDR2 from the germline V gene are MNHEY and SVGEGT. The CDR3 nucleotides are TGTGCCAGCAGTTATGAAGTCGCGGGAAGGTACCAAGAGACCCAGTACTTC. This translates into CASSYEVAGRYQETQYF.

This chain connects TRBV5-8 to TRBJ2-7; the D is unclear. This CDR3 is 12 amino acids long. V lost 3 bases, J lost 7 bases, and 11 bases lay in between. Germline CDR1 SGHTS, CDR2 YDEGEE. CDR3 sequence: CASSSWVGEQYV. The CDR3 DNA reads as TGTGCCAGCAGCTCATGGGTCGGGGAGCAGTACGTC.

A word on this clone: A junction end diverges from the germline sequence, so it may reflect a read error. The J gene is TRBJ2-3, the V gene TRBV19; 8 positions match TRBD2. The CDR3 contains 12 residues. Germline V gene sequence: CDR1 LNHDA, CDR2 SQIVND (reference sequence). The CDR3: CVSTGGPGTQYF. In DNA, the CDR3 is TGTGTCAGTACGGGGGGGCCGGGTACGCAGTATTTT.

The chain links TRBV6-8 to TRBJ2-2; 7 nucleotides agree with TRBD1. This CDR3 spans 17 amino acids. The germline V gene encodes CDR1 MNHGY and CDR2 SAAAGT. With 5 bases clipped from V and 4 bases from J, the junction kept 13 bases outside the gene matches. For the CDR3, the DNA is TGTGCCAGCAGTCTCTCCTTTACAGGGGTGGGCACCGGGGAGCTGTTTTTT. This sequence encodes CASSLSFTGVGTGELFF.

V gene TRBV5-4 combines with J gene TRBJ2-5, with D perhaps TRBD2 (7 bases). V dropped 4 bases and J dropped 5 bases, with 21 bases sitting between them. This CDR3 region has 16 residues. In germline, CDR1 is SGHNT, CDR2 YYREEE (reference sequence). CDR3 region: CASSPGGAPRGETQYF. The CDR3 DNA reads as TGTGCCAGCAGCCCTGGGGGGGCGCCCCGGGGGGAGACCCAGTACTTC.

This chain connects TRBV6-5 to TRBJ1-1; 9 bases map to TRBD1. Germline V lookup: CDR1 MNHEY, CDR2 SVGAGI. The V and J ends lost 2 bases and 1 base, in that order; junction bases with no gene match: 2. The CDR3 has 15 amino acids. CDR3 nucleotide sequence: TGTGCCAGCAGTTACGACAGGGGGTCGAACACTGAAGCTTTCTTT. This codes for CASSYDRGSNTEAFF.

The CDR3: CATMDIMNTEAFF. Here the CDR3 DNA reads TGTGCCACGATGGACATTATGAACACTGAAGCTTTCTTT. The chain couples TRBV24-1 to TRBJ1-1; D may be TRBD1 (5 bases). V lost 10 bases and J 0 bases, leaving 11 bases between the germline ends. Germline assignment: CDR1 KGHDR and CDR2 SFDVKD. The CDR3 has 13 residues.

The chain employs TRBV18 and TRBJ1-5; perhaps TRBD1 as D (6 bases). V shed 2 bases and J shed 0 bases, with 11 bases lying between them. Per germline, CDR1 KGHSH and CDR2 LQKENI. This CDR3 has 16 amino acids. The CDR3 bases are TGTGCCAGCTCACCAGAGGGACACATTAGCAATCAGCCCCAGCATTTT. It specifies CASSPEGHISNQPQHF.

The chain joins TRBV28 to TRBJ1-4; possibly TRBD1 for D (5 bases). Germline CDR1 reads MDHEN; CDR2 reads SYDVKM. V was shortened by 2 bases and J by 0 bases, with 10 bases between the two germline ends. The CDR3 runs to 16 residues. The CDR3 region is CASSLQGTATNEKLFF. DNA for the CDR3: TGTGCCAGCAGTTTACAGGGCACCGCAACTAATGAAAAACTGTTTTTT. The full variable domain, completed using reference TRBV28 and TRBJ1-4, is DVKVTQSSRYLVKRTGEKVFLECVQDMDHENMFWYRQDPGLGLRLIYFSYDVKMKEKGDIPEGYSVSREKKERFSLILESASTNQTSMYLCASSLQGTATNEKLFFGSGTQLSVL.

This clone was detected only once. V gene TRBV12-3 or TRBV12-4 combines with J gene TRBJ1-2; 7 bases agree with TRBD1. Trimming cost V 2 bases and J 5 bases; bases outside gene matches: 2. This CDR3 has 13 amino acids. The CDR3 is CASSLIQGYGYTF. DNA for the CDR3: TGTGCCAGCAGTTTAATACAGGGGTATGGCTACACCTTC.

This chain links TRBV6-1 with TRBJ1-1, with a tentative D call TRBD1 (5 bases). V was cut by 2 bases and J by 2 bases, with 9 bases left in between. The CDR3 consists of 14 residues. The germline gives CDR1 MNHNS, CDR2 SASEGT. The CDR3 DNA reads TGTGCCAGCAGTGAATCAGGGATAAACACTGAAGCTTTCTTT. As protein: CASSESGINTEAFF.

The chain carries TRBV9 and TRBJ2-1, with D tentatively TRBD1 (5 bases). The CDR3 is 15 residues long. V was shortened by 2 bases and J by 3 bases, with 12 bases between the two germline ends. Germline CDR1 and CDR2: SGDLS and YYNGEE. CDR3 DNA: TGTGCCAGCAGCGTCGGCCAGGGTGGCTACAATGAGCAGTTCTTC. This sequence encodes CASSVGQGGYNEQFF.

The J gene is TRBJ1-1, the V gene TRBV4-2; TRBD1 is a possible D gene (5 bases). The V gene's germline CDR1 is LGHNA and CDR2 YNFKEQ. V lost 0 bases to trimming and J lost 2 bases, with 13 bases between them. The CDR3 totals 16 residues. In DNA, the CDR3 is TGTGCCAGCAGCCAAGAATGGGGCAGGATAAACACTGAAGCTTTCTTT. Its translation: CASSQEWGRINTEAFF.

This clone turned up a few times. The chain is built from TRBV19 and TRBJ2-1, with 9 bases fitting TRBD2. Trimming at V came to 4 bases and at J to 8 bases, leaving 6 bases not matched to a gene. CDR1 LNHDA and CDR2 SQIVND come from the germline V gene (reference sequence). This CDR3 comprises 14 residues. DNA of the CDR3: TGTGCCAGTAGTAGGGGCGGGGGGGCCGATGAGCAGTTCTTC. It encodes CASSRGGGADEQFF.

This clone appeared a single time. V is TRBV21-1 and J is TRBJ2-3; the D segment call TRBD2 is taken from the table without a DNA check. TRBV21-1 is annotated as a pseudogene. The length of the CDR3 is 16 residues. CDR3 loop: CASSSRGGWGADTQYF. DNA for the CDR3: TGTGCCAGCAGCAGCCGTGGGGGGTGGGGTGCAGATACGCAGTATTTT.

This rearrangement joins TRBV7-8 to TRBJ1-1; 10 nucleotides agree with TRBD1. Per the germline V gene, CDR1 is SGHVS and CDR2 is FQNEAQ. V lost 5 bases, J lost 8 bases, and 11 bases stayed unmatched. The CDR3 runs 15 residues. CDR3 loop: CASSRAGTGVGEAFF. Written as DNA, the CDR3 is TGTGCCAGCAGCCGAGCCGGGACAGGGGTCGGAGAAGCTTTCTTT.

The chain combines TRBV6-1 with TRBJ2-1, with 10 bases aligning to TRBD2. V lost 3 bases and J lost 4; bases outside the gene matches: 6. Germline V gene sequence: CDR1 MNHNS, CDR2 SASEGT. The CDR3 totals 16 residues. CDR3 region: CASSDGTSATYNEQFF. CDR3 sequence (DNA): TGTGCCAGCAGTGATGGGACTAGCGCCACTTACAATGAGCAGTTCTTC.

The rearrangement joins TRBV25-1 to TRBJ2-7; perhaps TRBD2 as D (6 bases). CDR3 length: 14 amino acids. Between the trimmed V and J ends, which lost 4 bases and 0 bases, there was a span of 10 bases. Germline CDR1 is MGHDK and CDR2 is SYGVNS. CDR3 nucleotides: TGTGCCAGCAGTGGACTCGGGAGCTCCTACGAGCAGTACTTC. Translation gives CASSGLGSSYEQYF.

The chain recombines TRBV19 with TRBJ1-5; 7 positions match TRBD1. J lost 2 bases, V lost 10 bases, and 5 bases had no gene match. CDR1 and CDR2 from the germline V gene are LNHDA and SQIVND (reference sequence). The CDR3 extends over 13 amino acids. This CDR3 reads CATRDRGNQPQHF. For the CDR3, the DNA is TGTGCCACAAGGGACAGAGGCAATCAGCCCCAGCATTTT. The variable domain in full, with the rest retrieved from reference TRBV19 and TRBJ1-5, is DGGITQSPKYLFRKEGQNVTLSCEQNLNHDAMYWYRQDPGQGLRLIYYSQIVNDFQKGDIAEGYSVSREKKESFPLTVTSAQKNPTAFYLCATRDRGNQPQHFGDGTRLSIL.

The chain employs TRBV3-1 (or the pseudogene TRBV3-2) and TRBJ2-5, with 10 bases that match TRBD2. V was pared by 4 bases and J by 1 base, with 6 bases of the junction left unmatched. The CDR3 runs 16 residues. Germline V gene lookup returns CDR1 LGHDT and CDR2 YNNKEL (reference sequence). The CDR3 DNA reads as TGTGCCAGCAGCCGCCAACTAGCGGGGCTCCAAGAGACCCAGTACTTC. Amino acids: CASSRQLAGLQETQYF.

V gene TRBV30 combines with J gene TRBJ1-2; D is uncertain. This CDR3 is 14 amino acids long. V lost 1 base and J lost 4, with 13 bases in between. The germline gives CDR1 GTSNPN, CDR2 SVGIG (reference sequence). The CDR3 sequence: CAWSGITVTYGYTF. CDR3 DNA sequence: TGTGCCTGGAGTGGGATTACAGTAACCTATGGCTACACCTTC.

As DNA, the CDR3 is TGTGCCAGCAGCTTAGGGGGGCGGGGGATTGGCTACACCTTC. This sequence encodes CASSLGGRGIGYTF. This sequence joins TRBV11-2 and TRBJ1-2; possibly TRBD1 for D (6 bases). Trimming shortened V by 1 base and J by 7 bases, and 13 bases separated the two germline ends. The germline V gene has CDR1 SGHAT and CDR2 FQNNGV. CDR3 length: 14 amino acids.

This clone came up once. The chain couples TRBV30 to TRBJ2-5; 7 bases are a match to TRBD2. This CDR3 spans 17 amino acids. V dropped 0 bases and J dropped 0; count of bases not matched to a gene: 10. The germline gives CDR1 GTSNPN, CDR2 SVGIG (reference sequence). The CDR3 protein is CAWSVGSSGSYQETQYF. The CDR3 DNA reads TGTGCCTGGAGTGTCGGCTCTAGCGGCAGTTACCAAGAGACCCAGTACTTC.

This sequence joins TRBV6-2 or TRBV6-3 and TRBJ2-5; a possible D gene is TRBD1 (6 bases). V lost 4 bases, J lost 4 bases, and 22 bases lay in between. The CDR3 length is 17 residues. Per the germline V gene, CDR1 is MNHEY and CDR2 is SVGEGT. DNA for the CDR3: TGTGCCAGCAGTTCGGGGCTTAGGGGGAGTACGGGAGAGACCCAGTACTTC. It yields the protein CASSSGLRGSTGETQYF.

The chain combines TRBV5-1 with TRBJ2-2; D possibly corresponds to TRBD2 (5 bases). V lost 7 bases and J 0 bases, leaving 10 bases between the germline ends. This CDR3 comprises 14 residues. CDR1 and CDR2 (germline): SGHRS, YFSETQ. The DNA of the CDR3 is TGCGCCAGCGGACCCGGGACGAACACCGGGGAGCTGTTTTTT. The encoded protein is CASGPGTNTGELFF.